This T cell receptor (beta chain) stems from a study of beta chain features in type 1 diabetes (dated by TCRdb to 2016 to 2019). Context from the whole study: Patients and healthy donors did not differ in mean age, gender distribution, total cell number or subset yield. A total of roughly 100 million sorted cells were examined across all samples, and the number of cells per subset was strongly correlated with RNA yield. In the study, TCRB repertoires of sorted circulating CD4+ T cell subsets from recently diagnosed type 1 diabetes patients were compared with those of matched healthy donors. Whereas all 30 or so donors provided naive and central memory subsets, regulatory and stem cell-like memory subsets were isolated from just 8 patients and about 8 healthy donors. Paper-wide results and their limitations: PCR may preferentially amplify shorter templates, but because patient and control samples were amplified and corrected together, any resulting skew would affect both groups equally. Naive, central memory and regulatory TCRB repertoires appeared to be more similar among patients than among healthy donors. Because small numbers of individuals were included in the HLA sub-analyses, any influence of HLA type on TCRB rearrangement was left unresolved. Type 1 diabetes patients showed a moderate but significant shortening of TCRB CDR3 length in all four CD4+ subsets. Because cDNA rather than genomic DNA was sequenced, highly expressing activated cells could have been over-represented, although no difference in activation and CD3 levels was found between groups. At VDJ recombination sites, patients with type 1 diabetes made fewer insertions and deleted more nucleotides, a pattern implying thymic rearrangement abnormalities.

From each donor, a single peripheral blood sample of about 100 mL on average was drawn into heparinised tubes. A BD FACSAria II was used to sort naive, central memory, regulatory and stem cell-like memory CD4+ T cells with a panel that included CD45RO, CCR7, CD25, CD127, CD95 and CD27. Every sorted population had a purity above 95%. PBMCs were separated immediately by Lymphoprep density gradient centrifugation and were stained directly, without being cultured. Samples were stained and sorted in pairs, with one healthy donor and one patient per experiment, so that batch effects were minimized. The entire amount of isolated RNA was reverse transcribed using the High Capacity cDNA Reverse Transcription Kit, so the sequenced TCRB transcripts were expressed ones. Deep immunoSEQ sequencing was performed on naive, central memory and regulatory T cell samples, with an average of roughly 3.3 million total reads per sample. Sorted cells were lysed in RLT buffer and RNA was extracted with DNase-treated RNeasy Micro or Mini kits, depending on cell number. To prevent cross-contamination, every cell subset was processed on its own, while patient and healthy donor samples were processed together. The immunoSEQ multiplex PCR was used to amplify TCRB sequences from cDNA, generating 87-bp fragments that spanned the CDR3 region. Sequencing of the amplicons was done on the Illumina HiSeq platform. Per the source publication's procedure: Synthetic template baselines were used to correct PCR bias computationally, reads within Hamming distance 2 were collapsed together, and singletons that could not be merged were discarded. By aligning reads against IMGT, V, D and J genes, CDR3 length, and insertions or deletions at six rearrangement sites were assigned. Within each subset, clonotype counts were normalized to sorted cell number, after which true diversity and Gini coefficients were computed with the tcR R package. Repertoire sharing was quantified using the overlap coefficient calculated on TCRB nucleotide sequences. As stored in TCRdb, this immuneACCESS dataset retains in-frame rearrangements with V and J assigned. A fraction of the clones does not appear; measured against another copy, unresolved V genes explain less than half of the discrepancy, and the remainder lacks a known reason. From that table come the V and J calls and clone size; the DNA was used to work out D and trimming. The sample yields more than 300,000 clones; 8% were counted once. The top ten clonotypes cover approximately 0.47% of the sample.

As to this clone: This receptor's antigen is unknown. Nothing much larger sits one base from this clone, and base qualities are not available.

The receptor was derived from a woman between 18 and 29 years old in good health. The sequencing sample was made of central memory CD4+ T cells from blood.

DNA sequence: TGTGCCAGCAGCCAAGAAATGGGAGGGTTTGGAAACACCATATATTTT. This sequence encodes CASSQEMGGFGNTIYF. The chain was built from TRBV4-2 and TRBJ1-3, with the identity of the D gene unclear. From the germline V gene, CDR1 is LGHNA and CDR2 is YNFKEQ. V is clipped by 0 bases and J by 3 bases, and the sequence between their germline boundaries is 12 bases long. Including cysteine and phenylalanine, the CDR3 has 16 amino acids. Only CDR3 DNA remains: 48 bases, in frame from the first base.